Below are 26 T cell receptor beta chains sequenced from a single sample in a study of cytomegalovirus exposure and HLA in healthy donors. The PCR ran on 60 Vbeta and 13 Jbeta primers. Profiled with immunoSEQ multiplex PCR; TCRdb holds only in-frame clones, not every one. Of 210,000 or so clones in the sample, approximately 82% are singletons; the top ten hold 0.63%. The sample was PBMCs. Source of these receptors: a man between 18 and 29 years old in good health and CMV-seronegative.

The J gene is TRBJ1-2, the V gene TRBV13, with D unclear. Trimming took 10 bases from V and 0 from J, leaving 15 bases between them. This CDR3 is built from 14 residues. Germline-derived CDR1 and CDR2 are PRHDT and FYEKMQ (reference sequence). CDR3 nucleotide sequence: TGTGCCACCTTCCGGGGTGGAGCTAACTATGGCTACACCTTC. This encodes CATFRGGANYGYTF.

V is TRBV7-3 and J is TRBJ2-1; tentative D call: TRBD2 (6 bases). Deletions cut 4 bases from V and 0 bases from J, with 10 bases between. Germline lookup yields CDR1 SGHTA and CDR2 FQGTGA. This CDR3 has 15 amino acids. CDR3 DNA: TGTGCCAGCAGCTCCACTAGCTTCTCCTACAATGAGCAGTTCTTC. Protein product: CASSSTSFSYNEQFF.

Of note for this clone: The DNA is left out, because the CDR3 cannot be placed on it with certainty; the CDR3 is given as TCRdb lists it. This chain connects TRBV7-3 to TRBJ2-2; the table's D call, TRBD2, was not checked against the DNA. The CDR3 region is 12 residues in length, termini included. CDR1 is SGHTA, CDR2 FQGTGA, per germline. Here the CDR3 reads CASSFGAGELFF.

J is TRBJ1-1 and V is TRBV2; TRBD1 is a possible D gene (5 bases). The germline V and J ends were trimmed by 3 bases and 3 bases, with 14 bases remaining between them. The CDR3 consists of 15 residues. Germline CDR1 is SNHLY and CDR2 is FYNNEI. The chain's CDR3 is CASSDSGYGDTEAFF. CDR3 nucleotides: TGTGCCAGCAGTGACTCAGGGTATGGGGACACTGAAGCTTTCTTT.

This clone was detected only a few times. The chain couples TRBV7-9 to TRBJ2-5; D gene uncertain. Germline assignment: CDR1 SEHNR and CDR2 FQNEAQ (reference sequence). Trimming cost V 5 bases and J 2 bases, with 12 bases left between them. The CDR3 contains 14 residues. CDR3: CASSLLGRQETQYF. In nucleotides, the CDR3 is TGTGCCAGCAGCCTTCTTGGCAGACAAGAGACCCAGTACTTC. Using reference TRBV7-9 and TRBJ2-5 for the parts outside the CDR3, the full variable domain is DTGVSQNPRHKITKRGQNVTFRCDPISEHNRLYWYRQTLGQGPEFLTYFQNEAQLEKSRLLSDRFSAERPKGSFSTLEIQRTEQGDSAMYLCASSLLGRQETQYFGPGTRLLVL.

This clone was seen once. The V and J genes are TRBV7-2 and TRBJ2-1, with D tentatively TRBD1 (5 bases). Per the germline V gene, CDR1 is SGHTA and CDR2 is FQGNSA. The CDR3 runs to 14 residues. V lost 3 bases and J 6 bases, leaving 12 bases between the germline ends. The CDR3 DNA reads TGTGCCAGCAGCTTGGGGCGCAAGTCCAATGAGCAGTTCTTC. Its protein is CASSLGRKSNEQFF.

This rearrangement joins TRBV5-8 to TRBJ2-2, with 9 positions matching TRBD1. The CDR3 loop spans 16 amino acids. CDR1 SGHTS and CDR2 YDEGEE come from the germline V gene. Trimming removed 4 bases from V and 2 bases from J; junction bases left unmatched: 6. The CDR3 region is CASSPGTGPNTGELFF. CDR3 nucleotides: TGTGCCAGCAGCCCCGGGACAGGGCCAAACACCGGGGAGCTGTTTTTT.

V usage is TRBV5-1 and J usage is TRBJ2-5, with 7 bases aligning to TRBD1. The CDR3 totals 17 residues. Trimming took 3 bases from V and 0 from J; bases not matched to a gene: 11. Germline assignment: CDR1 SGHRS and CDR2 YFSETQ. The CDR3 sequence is CASSSGTAQYYQETQYF. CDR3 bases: TGCGCCAGCAGCTCCGGGACAGCCCAATACTACCAAGAGACCCAGTACTTC.

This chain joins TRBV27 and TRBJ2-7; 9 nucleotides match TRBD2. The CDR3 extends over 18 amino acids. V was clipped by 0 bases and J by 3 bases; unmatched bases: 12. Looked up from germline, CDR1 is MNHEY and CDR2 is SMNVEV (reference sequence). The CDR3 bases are TGTGCCAGCAGTTTATCTTGGACTAGCGCCCCCCCCCTCTACGAGCAGTACTTC. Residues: CASSLSWTSAPPLYEQYF.

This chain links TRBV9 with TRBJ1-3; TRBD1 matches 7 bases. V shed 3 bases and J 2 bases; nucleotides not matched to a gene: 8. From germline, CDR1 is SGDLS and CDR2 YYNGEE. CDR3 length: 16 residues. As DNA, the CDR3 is TGTGCCAGCAGCGCAAAACTGGGACAGACTGGAAACACCATATATTTT. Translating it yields CASSAKLGQTGNTIYF.

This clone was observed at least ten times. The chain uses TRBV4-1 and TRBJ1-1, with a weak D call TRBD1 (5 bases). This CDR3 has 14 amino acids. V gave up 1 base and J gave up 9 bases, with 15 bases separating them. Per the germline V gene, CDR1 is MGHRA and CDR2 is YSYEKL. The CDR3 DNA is TGCGCCAGCAGCCAAGCGGGGGGGGACCGCCAAGCTTTCTTT. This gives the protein CASSQAGGDRQAFF.

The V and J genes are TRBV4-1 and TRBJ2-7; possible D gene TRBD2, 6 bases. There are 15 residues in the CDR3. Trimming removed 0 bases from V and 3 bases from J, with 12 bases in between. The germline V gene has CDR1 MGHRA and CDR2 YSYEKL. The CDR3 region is CASSQDWVEGYEQYF. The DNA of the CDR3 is TGCGCCAGCAGCCAAGACTGGGTGGAGGGCTACGAGCAGTACTTC.

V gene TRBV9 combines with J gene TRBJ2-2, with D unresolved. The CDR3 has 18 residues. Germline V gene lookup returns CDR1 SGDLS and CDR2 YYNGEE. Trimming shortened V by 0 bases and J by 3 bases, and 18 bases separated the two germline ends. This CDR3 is CASSVGARQMRHTGELFF. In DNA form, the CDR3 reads TGTGCCAGCAGCGTAGGCGCTCGGCAGATGAGGCACACCGGGGAGCTGTTTTTT.

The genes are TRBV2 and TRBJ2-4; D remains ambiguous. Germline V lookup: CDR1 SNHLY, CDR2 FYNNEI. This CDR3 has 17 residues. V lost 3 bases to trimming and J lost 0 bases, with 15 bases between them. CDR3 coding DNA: TGTGCCAGCAGTGAGTGGGTTGGGCAACTAGCCAAAAACATTCAGTACTTC. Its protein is CASSEWVGQLAKNIQYF.

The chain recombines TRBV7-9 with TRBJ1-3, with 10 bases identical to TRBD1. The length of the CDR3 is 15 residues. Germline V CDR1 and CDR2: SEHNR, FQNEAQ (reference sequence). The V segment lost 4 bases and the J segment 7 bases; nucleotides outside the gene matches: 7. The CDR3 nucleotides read TGTGCCAGCAGCTGGGACAGGGGCTTTAGGAACACCATATATTTT. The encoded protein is CASSWDRGFRNTIYF.

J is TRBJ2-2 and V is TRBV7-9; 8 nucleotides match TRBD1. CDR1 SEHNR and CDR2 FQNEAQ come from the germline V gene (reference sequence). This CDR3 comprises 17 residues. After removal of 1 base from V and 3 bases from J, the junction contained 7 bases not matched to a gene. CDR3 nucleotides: TGTGCCAGCAGCTTAGTACGTCAGGGGGCGTACACCGGGGAGCTGTTTTTT. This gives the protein CASSLVRQGAYTGELFF.

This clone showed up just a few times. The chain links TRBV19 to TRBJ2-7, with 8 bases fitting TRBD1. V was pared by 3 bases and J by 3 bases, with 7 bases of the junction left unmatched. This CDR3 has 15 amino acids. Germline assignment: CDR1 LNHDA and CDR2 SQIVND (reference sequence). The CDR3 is CASSIRAGGFYEQYF. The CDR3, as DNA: TGTGCCAGTAGTATTAGGGCAGGGGGCTTCTACGAGCAGTACTTC. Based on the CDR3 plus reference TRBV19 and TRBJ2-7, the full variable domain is DGGITQSPKYLFRKEGQNVTLSCEQNLNHDAMYWYRQDPGQGLRLIYYSQIVNDFQKGDIAEGYSVSREKKESFPLTVTSAQKNPTAFYLCASSIRAGGFYEQYFGPGTRLTVT.

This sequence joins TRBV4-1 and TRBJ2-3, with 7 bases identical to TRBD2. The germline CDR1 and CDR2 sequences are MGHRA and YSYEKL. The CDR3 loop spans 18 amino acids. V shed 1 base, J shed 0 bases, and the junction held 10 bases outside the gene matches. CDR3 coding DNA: TGCGCCAGCAGCCAAGTTCCTTCGGGGGGAGGGAGCACAGATACGCAGTATTTT. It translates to CASSQVPSGGGSTDTQYF.

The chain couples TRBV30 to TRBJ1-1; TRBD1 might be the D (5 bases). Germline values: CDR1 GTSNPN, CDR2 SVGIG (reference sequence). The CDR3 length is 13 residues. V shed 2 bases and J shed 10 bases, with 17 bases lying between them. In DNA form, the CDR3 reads TGTGCCTGGAGTAACGGGGGAGTGGAGCCAGCTTTCTTT. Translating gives CAWSNGGVEPAFF.

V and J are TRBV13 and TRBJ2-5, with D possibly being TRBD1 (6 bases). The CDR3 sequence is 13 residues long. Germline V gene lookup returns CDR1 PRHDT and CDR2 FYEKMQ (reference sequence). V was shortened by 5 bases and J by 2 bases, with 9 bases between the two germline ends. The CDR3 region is CASSRGSQETQYF. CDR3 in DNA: TGTGCCAGCAGCAGGGGGAGTCAAGAGACCCAGTACTTC.

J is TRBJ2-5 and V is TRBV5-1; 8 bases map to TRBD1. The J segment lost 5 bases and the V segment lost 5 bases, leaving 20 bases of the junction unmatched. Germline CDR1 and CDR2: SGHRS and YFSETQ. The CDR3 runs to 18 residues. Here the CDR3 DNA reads TGCGCCAGCAGTTCCTCTCAACACTCAGGGGGCGCCGGGGAGACCCAGTACTTC. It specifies CASSSSQHSGGAGETQYF.

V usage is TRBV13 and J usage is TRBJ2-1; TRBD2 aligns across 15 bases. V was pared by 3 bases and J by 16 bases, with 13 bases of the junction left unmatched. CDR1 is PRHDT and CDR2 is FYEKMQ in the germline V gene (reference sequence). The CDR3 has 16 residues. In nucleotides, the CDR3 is TGTGCCAGCAGCTTGAGGACTAGCGGGAGGGGTATATCTGGCTTCTTC. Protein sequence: CASSLRTSGRGISGFF.

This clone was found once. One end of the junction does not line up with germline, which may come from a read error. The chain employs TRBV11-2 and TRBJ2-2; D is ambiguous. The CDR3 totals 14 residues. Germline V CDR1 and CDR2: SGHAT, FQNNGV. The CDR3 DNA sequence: TGTGCCAGCAGCGGTCGGGTGAACACTGGGGAGCTGTTTTTT. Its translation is CASSGRVNTGELFF. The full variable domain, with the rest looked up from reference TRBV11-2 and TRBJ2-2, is EAGVAQSPRYKIIEKRQSVAFWCNPISGHATLYWYQQILGQGPKLLIQFQNNGVVDDSQLPKDRFSAERLKGVDSTLKIQPAKLEDSAVYLCASSGRVNTGELFFGEGSRLTVL.

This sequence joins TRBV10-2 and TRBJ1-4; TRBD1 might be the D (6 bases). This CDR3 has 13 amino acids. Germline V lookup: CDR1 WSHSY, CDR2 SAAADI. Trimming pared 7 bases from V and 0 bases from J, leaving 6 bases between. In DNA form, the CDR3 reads TGCGCCAGCAAGGGGGCAACTAATGAAAAACTGTTTTTT. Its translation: CASKGATNEKLFF.

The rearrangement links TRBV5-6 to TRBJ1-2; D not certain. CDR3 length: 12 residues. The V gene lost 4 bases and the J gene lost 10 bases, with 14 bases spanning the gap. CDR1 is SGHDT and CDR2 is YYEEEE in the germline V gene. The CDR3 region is CASSQTREIYTF. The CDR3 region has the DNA TGTGCCAGCAGCCAGACCCGGGAGATCTACACCTTC.

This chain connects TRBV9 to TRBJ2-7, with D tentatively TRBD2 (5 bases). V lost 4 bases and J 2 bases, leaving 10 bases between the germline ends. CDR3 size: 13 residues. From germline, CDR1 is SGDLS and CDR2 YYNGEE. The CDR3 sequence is CASSPSGPYEQYF. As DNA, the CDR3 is TGTGCCAGCAGCCCCAGCGGACCCTACGAGCAGTACTTC. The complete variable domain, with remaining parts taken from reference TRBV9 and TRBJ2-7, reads DSGVTQTPKHLITATGQRVTLRCSPRSGDLSVYWYQQSLDQGLQFLIQYYNGEERAKGNILERFSAQQFPDLHSELNLSSLELGDSALYFCASSPSGPYEQYFGPGTRLTVT.